One sample yielded the 25 T cell receptor beta chains listed below, sequenced in a study of tumor-infiltrating lymphocytes in oesophageal squamous cell carcinoma. TCRdb reprocessed the PCR reads via MiXCR and lists one record per CDR3 protein. The sample lists around 22,000 distinct CDR3 sequences; 38% were seen once. Sequencing used esophageal tumor tissue. These receptors all stem from a male donor with esophageal squamous cell carcinoma.

This chain uses TRBV7-9 with TRBJ2-1; 11 bases fit TRBD2. This CDR3 has 18 amino acids. V shed 5 bases and J 8 bases; nucleotides not matched to a gene: 17. Germline CDR1 reads SEHNR; CDR2 reads FQNEAQ (reference sequence). CDR3 residues: CASSARPPTSGTTHEQFF. The CDR3 bases are TGTGCCAGCAGCGCACGCCCCCCGACTAGCGGGACTACCCATGAGCAGTTCTTC.

The chain recombines TRBV7-9 with TRBJ2-5; 7 nucleotides match TRBD1. The J call may be in error: the DNA end matches TRBJ2-7 better. This CDR3 has 14 residues. The germline CDR1 and CDR2 sequences are SEHNR and FQNEAQ (reference sequence). CDR3 DNA: TGTGCCAGCAGCTCGCAGGGGGTCTCCTACGAGCAGTACTTC. It yields the protein CASSSQGVSYEQYF.

V and J are TRBV18 and TRBJ2-1; D is undetermined. Germline CDR1 and CDR2: KGHSH and LQKENI. Trimming took 5 bases from V and 3 from J, leaving 5 bases between them. This CDR3 contains 12 residues. The CDR3 region is CASSKFYNEQFF. CDR3 nucleotide sequence: TGTGCCAGCTCAAAGTTCTACAATGAGCAGTTCTTC. The full variable domain, completed using reference TRBV18 and TRBJ2-1, is NAGVMQNPRHLVRRRGQEARLRCSPMKGHSHVYWYRQLPEEGLKFMVYLQKENIIDESGMPKERFSAEFPKEGPSILRIQQVVRGDSAAYFCASSKFYNEQFFGPGTRLTVL.

The chain uses TRBV7-8 and TRBJ2-3; the D gene is possibly TRBD1 (5 bases). Germline CDR1 is SGHVS and CDR2 is FQNEAQ. The CDR3 is 12 amino acids. With 4 bases removed from V and 7 bases from J, the gap between germline ends came to 9 bases. CDR3 DNA: TGTGCCAGCAGCTCAGGGAAGAATACGCAGTATTTT. Protein sequence: CASSSGKNTQYF.

This clonotype was recorded many times. This sequence joins TRBV7-2 and TRBJ1-5; D uncertain. The germline V gene encodes CDR1 SGHTA and CDR2 FQGNSA. The CDR3 covers 14 residues. The V end lost 2 bases, the J end lost 2 bases, and 7 bases lay between the germline ends. The CDR3 nucleotides read TGTGCCAGCAGCTTATTATCTGGCAATCAGCCCCAGCATTTT. It specifies CASSLLSGNQPQHF.

This clonotype is medium-sized by share. The chain has TRBV7-3 and TRBJ2-3; 10 nucleotides agree with TRBD2. This CDR3 region has 15 residues. Losses at the gene ends were 3 bases for V and 3 bases for J; bases not matched to a gene: 3. Germline-derived CDR1 and CDR2 are SGHTA and FQGTGA. As DNA, the CDR3 is TGTGCCAGCAGCTTCTTAGCGGGAGGTACAGATACGCAGTATTTT. Translation gives CASSFLAGGTDTQYF.

This clonotype was picked up a small number of times. The rearrangement links TRBV5-1 to TRBJ2-2; 7 bases line up with TRBD1. The CDR3 runs to 15 residues. With V trimmed by 2 bases and J by 3 bases, 4 bases remained unmatched. From germline, CDR1 is SGHRS and CDR2 YFSETQ. The CDR3: CASSLRGPDTGELFF. CDR3 bases: TGCGCCAGCAGCTTAAGGGGGCCAGACACCGGGGAGCTGTTTTTT. The whole variable domain, filled in from reference TRBV5-1 and TRBJ2-2, reads KAGVTQTPRYLIKTRGQQVTLSCSPISGHRSVSWYQQTPGQGLQFLFEYFSETQRNKGNFPGRFSGRQFSNSRSEMNVSTLELGDSALYLCASSLRGPDTGELFFGEGSRLTVL.

This clonotype was counted at least ten times. The chain combines TRBV5-4 with TRBJ2-7; D gene uncertain. CDR1 and CDR2 (germline): SGHNT, YYREEE (reference sequence). V was trimmed by 1 base and J by 5 bases, leaving 7 bases between them. This CDR3 is built from 12 residues. CDR3 residues: CASSLSDDEQYF. The CDR3 DNA reads TGTGCCAGCAGCTTGAGTGACGACGAGCAGTACTTC.

This chain uses TRBV12-3 or TRBV12-4 with TRBJ2-7, with D tentatively TRBD1 (5 bases). The J call is uncertain, as TRBJ2-5 better fits the DNA end. The CDR3 runs to 13 residues. The CDR3 loop reads CASSYRIQETQYF. The CDR3 DNA is TGTGCCAGCAGTTACAGGATACAAGAGACCCAGTACTTC.

At least ten counts were recorded for this clonotype. The CDR3, as DNA: TGTGCCAGCAGCTTAGAAAGGGTCGGGTTTGGCTACACCTTC. As protein: CASSLERVGFGYTF. This sequence joins TRBV7-9 and TRBJ1-2, with D unresolved. Germline V CDR1 and CDR2: SEHNR, FQNEAQ (reference sequence). This CDR3 has 14 amino acids. Trimming cost V 1 base and J 7 bases, with 13 bases left between them. Based on the CDR3 plus reference TRBV7-9 and TRBJ1-2, the full variable domain is DTGVSQNPRHKITKRGQNVTFRCDPISEHNRLYWYRQTLGQGPEFLTYFQNEAQLEKSRLLSDRFSAERPKGSFSTLEIQRTEQGDSAMYLCASSLERVGFGYTFGSGTRLTVV.

The V gene is TRBV10-1, the J gene TRBJ2-1; D is possibly TRBD2 (6 bases). CDR3 length: 14 amino acids. V lost 2 bases and J 5 bases, leaving 10 bases between the germline ends. The germline V gene has CDR1 WNHNN and CDR2 SYGVQD (reference sequence). CDR3 sequence: CASSEASADNEQFF. The CDR3 DNA is TGCGCCAGCAGTGAGGCTAGCGCAGACAATGAGCAGTTCTTC.

This clonotype was seen many times. V gene TRBV6-6 combines with J gene TRBJ1-1; D possibly corresponds to TRBD1 (5 bases). V was shortened by 2 bases and J by 5 bases, with 12 bases between the two germline ends. CDR3 length: 14 residues. CDR1 and CDR2 (germline): MNHNY, SVGAGI (reference sequence). CDR3 in DNA: TGTGCCAGCAGTTACAGGGGTGGAGAGACTGAAGCTTTCTTT. Residues: CASSYRGGETEAFF.

The table lists this clonotype with many counts. The rearrangement links TRBV6-1 to TRBJ1-2, with a possible D match to TRBD1 (6 bases). V lost 2 bases and J lost 3, with 16 bases in between. Germline assignment: CDR1 MNHNS and CDR2 SASEGT. This CDR3 contains 16 residues. The CDR3 nucleotides read TGTGCCAGCAGTGAAAAATTGACAGGTTGGGACTATGGCTACACCTTC. It is translated as CASSEKLTGWDYGYTF.

For the CDR3, the DNA is TGTGCCAGCAGCCCGCACGGGAGCGGGGGGGCCTACGAGCAGTACTTC. Translated: CASSPHGSGGAYEQYF. V is TRBV7-6 and J is TRBJ2-7, with 10 bases matching TRBD2. CDR1 is SGHVS, CDR2 FNYEAQ, per germline. J gave up 2 bases and V 5 bases, and 9 bases lay outside the gene matches. The CDR3 is made up of 16 amino acids.

This clonotype was recorded many times. The chain is built from TRBV19 and TRBJ1-4; 8 nucleotides agree with TRBD1. The CDR3 has 14 residues. The germline V gene encodes CDR1 LNHDA and CDR2 SQIVND (reference sequence). The V and J ends lost 10 bases and 7 bases, in that order; junction bases with no gene match: 11. The CDR3 spells CATKLQGAGEKLFF. The CDR3 DNA reads as TGTGCCACCAAATTGCAGGGGGCGGGTGAAAAACTGTTTTTT.

This clonotype has a count of ten or more. The chain uses TRBV5-6 and TRBJ2-7; D possibly corresponds to TRBD1 (5 bases). V was pared by 2 bases and J by 2 bases, with 8 bases between. Germline V gene data show CDR1 as SGHDT and CDR2 as YYEEEE. The CDR3 has 13 amino acids. CDR3 nucleotides: TGTGCCAGCAGCTTTCGACAGACCTACGAGCAGTACTTC. Protein: CASSFRQTYEQYF.

This clonotype was counted ten times or more. The gene calls are TRBV11-1 and TRBJ2-5; possibly TRBD1 for D (6 bases). The CDR3 consists of 13 residues. V lost 2 bases and J lost 4, with 8 bases in between. Germline-derived CDR1 and CDR2 are SGHAT and FQDESV (reference sequence). CDR3: CASSLRRGETQYF. CDR3 sequence (DNA): TGTGCCAGCAGCTTACGCAGGGGAGAGACCCAGTACTTC.

V gene TRBV7-3 combines with J gene TRBJ2-3, with 14 bases identical to TRBD2. The end of the DNA fits TRBJ2-1 better, so the J call may be wrong. Germline V CDR1 and CDR2: SGHTA, FQGTGA. The CDR3 covers 17 residues. The DNA of the CDR3 is TGTGCCAGCAGCCAGACTAGCGGGAGGGCCTGGGGCAATGAGCAGTTCTTC. It codes for CASSQTSGRAWGNEQFF.

This clonotype appeared many times. The chain carries TRBV12-3 or TRBV12-4 and TRBJ2-2, with 8 bases lining up with TRBD2. Losses at the gene ends were 8 bases for V and 2 bases for J; bases not matched to a gene: 13. This CDR3 contains 17 residues. The CDR3 bases are TGTGCCAGCTCCTCGGCGGGAGGCCCACTTAACACCGGGGAGCTGTTTTTT. Protein sequence: CASSSAGGPLNTGELFF.

V and J are TRBV7-9 and TRBJ2-2; TRBD1 might be the D (8 bases). V lost 5 bases and J 4 bases, leaving 20 bases between the germline ends. Germline-derived CDR1 and CDR2 are SEHNR and FQNEAQ (reference sequence). This CDR3 spans 17 amino acids. DNA of the CDR3: TGTGCCAGCAGCGTAGACAGGGGAGGGACCTTCACCGGGGAGCTGTTTTTT. Its translation: CASSVDRGGTFTGELFF. Drawing the rest from reference TRBV7-9 and TRBJ2-2, the complete variable domain is DTGVSQNPRHKITKRGQNVTFRCDPISEHNRLYWYRQTLGQGPEFLTYFQNEAQLEKSRLLSDRFSAERPKGSFSTLEIQRTEQGDSAMYLCASSVDRGGTFTGELFFGEGSRLTVL.

This clonotype came up many times. The rearrangement joins TRBV5-1 to TRBJ2-7; TRBD1 is a possible D gene (6 bases). This CDR3 has 15 residues. Germline V lookup: CDR1 SGHRS, CDR2 YFSETQ. Trimming stripped 0 bases from V and 6 bases from J, with 16 bases between. CDR3 nucleotide sequence: TGCGCCAGCAGCTTGGCCCTGACAGGAACGGCCGAGCAGTACTTC. Its protein is CASSLALTGTAEQYF.

About this clonotype itself: This CDR3 fails to terminate in the conserved phenylalanine or tryptophan, so it likely reflects a read error. Because the CDR3's place on the DNA is in doubt, the DNA is left out and the CDR3 is given as listed by TCRdb. V and J are TRBV27 and TRBJ2-7; the table's D call of TRBD1 was not tested on the DNA. Counting both end residues, the CDR3 totals 15 amino acids. CDR1 MNHEY and CDR2 SMNVEV come from the germline V gene (reference sequence). The CDR3 here is CASSSSGMDGYTFGS.

This chain links TRBV7-4 with TRBJ2-7, with 7 bases that match TRBD2. Germline V gene data show CDR1 as SGHVT and CDR2 as SQSDAQ. V shed 2 bases, J shed 12 bases, and the junction held 4 bases outside the gene matches. This CDR3 spans 11 amino acids. The CDR3 loop is CASSLSGRGYF. CDR3 bases: TGTGCCAGCAGCTTATCAGGGAGGGGGTACTTC.

This clonotype was picked up many times. For the CDR3, the DNA is TGTGCCAGCAGTTACGGGATACGGCCGGACACTGAAGCTTTCTTT. This gives the protein CASSYGIRPDTEAFF. This chain connects TRBV6-6 to TRBJ1-1; D gene ambiguous. V lost 2 bases, J lost 3 bases, and 13 bases lay in between. Germline values: CDR1 MNHNY, CDR2 SVGAGI (reference sequence). CDR3 length: 15 amino acids.

As concerns this clonotype: Likely a read error: the CDR3 ends without its conserved phenylalanine or tryptophan. Because the CDR3's place on the DNA is in doubt, the DNA is left out and the CDR3 is given as listed by TCRdb. The rearrangement joins TRBV11-3 to TRBJ2-6. Germline CDR1 reads SGHNT; CDR2 reads YENEEA. Both ends counted, the CDR3 spans 8 residues. Here the CDR3 reads CASSLVMT.